The 27 T cell receptor beta chains below all came from one sample that was sequenced in a study of T cells after yellow fever vaccination (dated by TCRdb to the late 2010s). The library was generated by 5' RACE. TCRdb lists the instrument as Illumina HiSeq 2500. TCRdb reprocessing: public reads trimmed at Q25 with fastp, clones called with MiXCR, in-frame beta chains kept. CDR3 protein sequences are deduplicated, and each keeps its most common genes and DNA. Present in this sample are 450,000 to 600,000 distinct CDR3 sequences, 17% of which were seen just once. 17% of the sample is in the top ten clones. The sample's treatment or condition label, decoded: live attenuated yellow fever vaccine strain. The sequencing used PBMCs, collected more than 4 days after the first yellow fever vaccination. These receptor sequences come from a man between 18 and 35 years old who received the YFV17D yellow fever vaccine.

The rearrangement joins TRBV5-1 to TRBJ1-1; no reliable D call. Germline V lookup: CDR1 SGHRS, CDR2 YFSETQ. The CDR3 contains 14 residues. V shed 4 bases and J shed 4 bases, with 14 bases lying between them. CDR3 residues: CASSPGSAVTEAFF. The CDR3 coding sequence is TGCGCCAGCAGCCCGGGGTCAGCGGTCACTGAAGCTTTCTTT. The full variable domain, completed using reference TRBV5-1 and TRBJ1-1, is KAGVTQTPRYLIKTRGQQVTLSCSPISGHRSVSWYQQTPGQGLQFLFEYFSETQRNKGNFPGRFSGRQFSNSRSEMNVSTLELGDSALYLCASSPGSAVTEAFFGQGTRLTVV.

The sample holds a few counts of this clonotype. The rearrangement links TRBV4-1 to TRBJ2-1, with a possible D match to TRBD2 (6 bases). The V end lost 4 bases, the J end lost 5 bases, and 12 bases lay between the germline ends. From germline, CDR1 is MGHRA and CDR2 YSYEKL. The CDR3 is made up of 14 amino acids. In DNA, the CDR3 is TGCGCCAGCAGCCCAACCGGGAGCCACAATGAGCAGTTCTTC. Its translation is CASSPTGSHNEQFF.

This clonotype was seen many times. The V gene is TRBV18, the J gene TRBJ2-1, with TRBD1 matching 10 bases. In germline, CDR1 is KGHSH, CDR2 LQKENI. This CDR3 has 16 amino acids. V lost 3 bases, J lost 6 bases, and 8 bases stayed unmatched. In DNA form, the CDR3 reads TGTGCCAGCTCACCTCCCGGGACAGGGGATATCAATGAGCAGTTCTTC. The encoded protein is CASSPPGTGDINEQFF. Variable domain in full (rest from reference TRBV18 and TRBJ2-1): NAGVMQNPRHLVRRRGQEARLRCSPMKGHSHVYWYRQLPEEGLKFMVYLQKENIIDESGMPKERFSAEFPKEGPSILRIQQVVRGDSAAYFCASSPPGTGDINEQFFGPGTRLTVL.

The chain joins TRBV5-5 to TRBJ2-7, with 7 bases aligning to TRBD1. The CDR3 is 14 residues long. J gave up 9 bases and V 0 bases, and 9 bases lay outside the gene matches. In germline, CDR1 is SGHKS, CDR2 YYEKEE (reference sequence). CDR3 coding DNA: TGTGCCAGCAGCTTGGACAGGGGTGGGATGTGGCAGTACGTC. Its protein is CASSLDRGGMWQYV.

The CDR3 region is CASSLARRAADGYTF. For the CDR3, the DNA is TGCGCCAGCAGCTTGGCCAGGCGTGCTGCGGATGGCTACACCTTC. The chain couples TRBV5-1 to TRBJ1-2; D is unresolved. Trimming took off 0 bases at V and 6 bases at J, with 15 bases between the two ends. This CDR3 spans 15 amino acids. Germline loops: CDR1 SGHRS, CDR2 YFSETQ. The full variable domain, its missing parts supplied by reference TRBV5-1 and TRBJ1-2, is KAGVTQTPRYLIKTRGQQVTLSCSPISGHRSVSWYQQTPGQGLQFLFEYFSETQRNKGNFPGRFSGRQFSNSRSEMNVSTLELGDSALYLCASSLARRAADGYTFGSGTRLTVV.

The sample holds many counts of this clonotype. The genes are TRBV5-1 and TRBJ2-1; TRBD2 agrees at 8 bases. V gave up 5 bases and J gave up 0 bases; unmatched junction bases: 4. CDR3 length equals 15 residues. Germline V lookup: CDR1 SGHRS, CDR2 YFSETQ. In DNA, the CDR3 is TGCGCCAGCAGAGTTACTAGCGGCTCCTACAATGAGCAGTTCTTC. Translating it yields CASRVTSGSYNEQFF. Full variable domain (remainder filled in from reference TRBV5-1 and TRBJ2-1): KAGVTQTPRYLIKTRGQQVTLSCSPISGHRSVSWYQQTPGQGLQFLFEYFSETQRNKGNFPGRFSGRQFSNSRSEMNVSTLELGDSALYLCASRVTSGSYNEQFFGPGTRLTVL.

This clonotype was detected a few times. V usage is TRBV7-9 and J usage is TRBJ1-3; 7 nucleotides agree with TRBD1. V shed 4 bases, J shed 0 bases, and the junction held 3 bases outside the gene matches. The CDR3 has 15 residues. Germline CDR1 SEHNR, CDR2 FQNEAQ (reference sequence). The CDR3 DNA sequence: TGTGCCAGCAGCTGGACAGGACTCTCTGGAAACACCATATATTTT. Translated, it gives CASSWTGLSGNTIYF.

This clonotype has only a few counts. This sequence joins TRBV12-3 or TRBV12-4 and TRBJ1-1, with D tentatively TRBD1 (5 bases). Trimming took off 2 bases at V and 0 bases at J, with 10 bases between the two ends. The length of the CDR3 is 15 residues. The CDR3 protein is CASSLWGSVNTEAFF. The CDR3, as DNA: TGTGCCAGCAGTTTATGGGGGTCGGTGAACACTGAAGCTTTCTTT.

V is TRBV4-1 and J is TRBJ1-1, with a possible D match to TRBD1 (5 bases). Trimming cost V 4 bases and J 4 bases, with 16 bases left between them. Germline CDR1 reads MGHRA; CDR2 reads YSYEKL. The CDR3 consists of 15 residues. The CDR3 DNA sequence: TGCGCCAGCAGCCTACCGGATGCGGGGGGCACTGAAGCTTTCTTT. This sequence encodes CASSLPDAGGTEAFF.

This clonotype was observed a handful of times. This chain connects TRBV7-7 to TRBJ2-7, with D tentatively TRBD2 (5 bases). V was cut by 5 bases and J by 7 bases, with 18 bases left in between. The germline gives CDR1 SSHAT, CDR2 FNYEAQ (reference sequence). The CDR3 covers 14 residues. CDR3 coding DNA: TGTGCCAGCAGCCCACGTATCGAGGGTGGGGAGCAGTACTTC. This gives the protein CASSPRIEGGEQYF.

Points on this clonotype: One end of the junction fails to match germline, which may point to a read error. In DNA form, the CDR3 reads TGTGCCAGCAATGAATCCCGGGACAGGGGGCGTAATGAGCAGTTCTTC. Translating gives CASNESRDRGRNEQFF. The rearrangement uses TRBV2 and TRBJ2-1, with 12 bases lining up with TRBD1. Per germline, CDR1 SNHLY and CDR2 FYNNEI. CDR3 size: 16 residues.

This clonotype was found a few times. The chain combines TRBV6-1 with TRBJ1-6; perhaps TRBD1 as D (5 bases). The ends were cut back, 6 bases at V and 4 bases at J, with 13 bases in the middle. This CDR3 region has 15 residues. Germline CDR1 is MNHNS and CDR2 is SASEGT. The DNA for the CDR3 is TGTGCCAGCAGAGTAGGACAAATTTATAATTCACCCCTCCACTTT. Its translation: CASRVGQIYNSPLHF.

This clonotype appeared a few times. J is TRBJ2-7 and V is TRBV20-1; tentatively, D is TRBD1 (6 bases). Germline values: CDR1 DFQATT, CDR2 SNEGSKA (reference sequence). The CDR3 extends over 12 amino acids. This CDR3 is CSVWGHNYEQYF. CDR3 nucleotides: TGCAGCGTGTGGGGACATAACTACGAGCAGTACTTC.

This clonotype appeared many times. The V call is TRBV5-1, the J call TRBJ2-3; the match to TRBD2 covers 11 bases. Germline-derived CDR1 and CDR2 are SGHRS and YFSETQ. The CDR3 contains 14 residues. Trimming took 0 bases from V and 6 from J; bases not matched to a gene: 0. This CDR3 reads CASSLVAGGDTQYF. CDR3 DNA sequence: TGCGCCAGCAGCTTGGTAGCGGGGGGGGATACGCAGTATTTT.

This clonotype was recorded a few times. The rearrangement joins TRBV25-1 to TRBJ2-1; D unclear. The CDR3 runs 12 residues. Germline V gives CDR1 MGHDK, CDR2 SYGVNS. The V gene lost 8 bases and the J gene lost 2 bases, with 7 bases spanning the gap. CDR3 nucleotide sequence: TGTGCCAGCGGGATAACCTACAATGAGCAGTTCTTC. It encodes CASGITYNEQFF.

This clonotype was found a few times. The chain joins TRBV7-2 to TRBJ2-3; unclear D gene. CDR1 SGHTA and CDR2 FQGNSA come from the germline V gene. V was pared by 3 bases and J by 4 bases, with 14 bases between. This CDR3 comprises 15 residues. In DNA, the CDR3 is TGTGCCAGCAGCTTGGGTCTCTTTAGCCCAGATACGCAGTATTTT. Translating it yields CASSLGLFSPDTQYF.

This chain links TRBV4-3 with TRBJ2-2, with 7 bases identical to TRBD1. Germline trimming cut 4 bases from V and 1 base from J; bases unmatched to any gene: 9. The CDR3 is 17 residues long. The germline gives CDR1 LGHNA, CDR2 YSLEER. CDR3 amino acids: CASSPGPGQMNTGELFF. The DNA of the CDR3 is TGCGCCAGCAGCCCCGGACCGGGACAGATGAACACCGGGGAGCTGTTTTTT.

The chain links TRBV5-6 to TRBJ2-7, with 12 bases lining up with TRBD2. The V segment lost 2 bases and the J segment 7 bases; nucleotides outside the gene matches: 13. The CDR3 extends over 17 amino acids. The germline gives CDR1 SGHDT, CDR2 YYEEEE. CDR3 bases: TGTGCCAGCAGCTTACTAGCGGGGGGTCGGTATCTAGAAGAGCAGTACGTC. Protein sequence: CASSLLAGGRYLEEQYV.

The chain combines TRBV6-2 or TRBV6-3 with TRBJ2-7; the match to TRBD1 covers 7 bases. CDR1 and CDR2 from the germline V gene are MNHEY and SVGEGT. There are 16 residues in the CDR3. V trimming: 3 bases; J trimming: 0 bases; junction bases outside the gene matches: 8. The CDR3 bases are TGTGCCAGCAGTTATCCTACAGGGGTCCCCTCCTACGAGCAGTACGTC. The encoded protein is CASSYPTGVPSYEQYV.

The chain joins TRBV20-1 to TRBJ2-2, with D perhaps being TRBD1 or TRBD2 (5 bases each). The germline V gene encodes CDR1 DFQATT and CDR2 SNEGSKA (reference sequence). This CDR3 has 15 residues. V was clipped by 6 bases and J by 6 bases, with 20 bases between them. The DNA for the CDR3 is TGCAGTGCCCAATCCCGGGACCCCCATCCCGGGGAGCTGTTTTTT. Translating it yields CSAQSRDPHPGELFF.

This clonotype was counted between two and nine times. The chain combines TRBV5-1 with TRBJ2-3; 7 bases are shared with TRBD2. With V trimmed by 4 bases and J by 4 bases, 6 bases remained unmatched. Germline loops: CDR1 SGHRS, CDR2 YFSETQ. This CDR3 has 14 amino acids. This chain's CDR3 is CASSRLAVADTQYF. CDR3 nucleotides: TGCGCCAGCAGCAGACTAGCTGTTGCAGATACGCAGTATTTT.

This clonotype was found a few times. V gene TRBV9 combines with J gene TRBJ2-6; no firm D call. V was cut by 4 bases and J by 3 bases, with 14 bases left in between. This CDR3 contains 16 residues. From germline, CDR1 is SGDLS and CDR2 YYNGEE. CDR3 protein: CASSPSPGNGANVLTF. As DNA, the CDR3 is TGTGCCAGCAGCCCGAGCCCGGGTAATGGGGCCAACGTCCTGACTTTC. The whole variable domain, remainder taken from reference TRBV9 and TRBJ2-6, is DSGVTQTPKHLITATGQRVTLRCSPRSGDLSVYWYQQSLDQGLQFLIQYYNGEERAKGNILERFSAQQFPDLHSELNLSSLELGDSALYFCASSPSPGNGANVLTFGAGSRLTVL.

This clonotype showed up many times. This chain links TRBV7-9 with TRBJ1-6, with D possibly being TRBD1 (5 bases). From germline, CDR1 is SEHNR and CDR2 FQNEAQ (reference sequence). This CDR3 has 14 residues. V shed 3 bases and J shed 7 bases, with 10 bases lying between them. The CDR3 here is CASSFQGGNSPLHF. The CDR3 nucleotides are TGTGCCAGCAGCTTCCAGGGAGGGAATTCACCCCTCCACTTT.

The rearrangement links TRBV27 to TRBJ2-3; 7 bases match TRBD2. Germline CDR1 is MNHEY and CDR2 is SMNVEV (reference sequence). This CDR3 is built from 15 residues. V lost 7 bases and J lost 5; bases outside the gene matches: 12. The CDR3 sequence: CASKREGWGLDTQYF. The DNA for the CDR3 is TGTGCCAGCAAAAGGGAGGGATGGGGGTTAGATACGCAGTATTTT.

In its sample, this clonotype was seen a few times. V is TRBV11-3 and J is TRBJ2-7; possibly TRBD2 for D (5 bases). Germline V gene data show CDR1 as SGHNT and CDR2 as YENEEA. Trimming stripped 0 bases from V and 9 bases from J, with 12 bases between. The CDR3 has 13 amino acids. The CDR3 nucleotides are TGTGCCAGCAGCTTAGATCGGGAAGGTAGGCAGTACTTC. Translation gives CASSLDREGRQYF.

This clonotype was detected only a few times. This chain links TRBV5-6 with TRBJ2-3, with D perhaps TRBD2 (5 bases). There are 12 residues in the CDR3. V was pared by 6 bases and J by 9 bases, with 14 bases between. Germline assignment: CDR1 SGHDT and CDR2 YYEEEE. CDR3 nucleotides: TGTGCCAGCACCTCCCTGGAGGAAACGCAGTATTTT. Protein: CASTSLEETQYF.

This clonotype has ten or more counts. This chain connects TRBV20-1 to TRBJ1-4; possible D gene TRBD1, 5 bases. Germline lookup yields CDR1 DFQATT and CDR2 SNEGSKA (reference sequence). Trimming took 6 bases from V and 3 from J, leaving 11 bases between them. This CDR3 has 13 residues. CDR3 bases: TGCAGTGCCCGGGGGGGTCCTAATGAAAAACTGTTTTTT. Protein sequence: CSARGGPNEKLFF.